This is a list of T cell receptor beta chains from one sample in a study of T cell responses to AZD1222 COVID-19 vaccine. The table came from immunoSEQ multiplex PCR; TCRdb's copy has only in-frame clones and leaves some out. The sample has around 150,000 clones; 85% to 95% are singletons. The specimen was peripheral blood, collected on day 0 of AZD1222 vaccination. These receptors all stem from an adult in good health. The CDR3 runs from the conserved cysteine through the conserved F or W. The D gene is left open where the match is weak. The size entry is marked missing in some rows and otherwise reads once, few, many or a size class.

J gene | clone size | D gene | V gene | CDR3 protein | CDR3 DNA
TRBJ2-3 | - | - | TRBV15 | CATRSGALVDTQYF | TGTGCCACCAGATCGGGAGCCTTGGTAGATACGCAGTATTTT
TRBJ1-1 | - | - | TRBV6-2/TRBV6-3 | CASSYGDQNTEAFF | TGTGCCAGCAGTTACGGGGATCAAAACACTGAAGCTTTCTTT
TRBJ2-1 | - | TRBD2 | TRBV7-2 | CASTFQERPGLAERSEQFF | TGTGCCAGCACCTTCCAGGAAAGGCCGGGACTAGCGGAGCGGAGTGAGCAGTTCTTC
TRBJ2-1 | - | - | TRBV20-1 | CSASPPSDSLYNEQFF | TGCAGTGCTAGTCCGCCCTCAGACAGCCTTTACAATGAGCAGTTCTTC
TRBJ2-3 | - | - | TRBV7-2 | CASRQDRYPDTQYF | TGTGCCAGCAGACAGGATAGGTACCCAGATACGCAGTATTTT
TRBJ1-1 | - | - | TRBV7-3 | CASSNPGRPPLF | TGTGCCAGCAGTAATCCGGGACGGCCTCCCCTCTTT
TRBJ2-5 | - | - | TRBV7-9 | CANSLGGRGWETQYF | TGTGCCAACAGCTTAGGAGGTAGAGGATGGGAGACCCAGTACTTC
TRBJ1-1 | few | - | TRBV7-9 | CASSSGQRGTEAFF | TGTGCCAGCAGCTCTGGACAGAGGGGCACTGAAGCTTTCTTT
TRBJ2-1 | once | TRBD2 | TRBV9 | CASSVTSGPGDEQFF | TGTGCCAGCAGCGTCACTAGCGGGCCCGGCGATGAGCAGTTCTTC
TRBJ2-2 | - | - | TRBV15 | CATSRVAGGAANTGELFF | TGTGCCACCAGCAGGGTAGCTGGCGGGGCCGCGAACACCGGGGAGCTGTTTTTT
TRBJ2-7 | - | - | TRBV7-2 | CASSSMVAGWNSYEQYF | TGTGCCAGCAGCTCAATGGTGGCCGGGTGGAACTCCTACGAGCAGTACTTC
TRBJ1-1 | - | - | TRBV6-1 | CASSEKMGYTEAFF | TGTGCCAGCAGTGAAAAGATGGGGTACACTGAAGCTTTCTTT
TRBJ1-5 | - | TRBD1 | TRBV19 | CASSIGTGGGQPQHF | TGTGCCAGTAGTATAGGGACAGGGGGAGGGCAGCCCCAGCATTTT
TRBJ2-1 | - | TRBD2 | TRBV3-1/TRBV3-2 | CASSQLAGGYNEQFF | TGTGCCAGCAGCCAACTAGCGGGAGGTTACAATGAGCAGTTCTTC
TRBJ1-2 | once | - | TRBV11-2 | CASSPKSDGNYGYTF | TGTGCCAGCAGCCCAAAATCCGACGGTAACTATGGCTACACCTTC
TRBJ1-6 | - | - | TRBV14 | CASSQETSNSPLHF | TGTGCCAGCAGCCAAGAAACTTCGAACTCACCCCTCCACTTT
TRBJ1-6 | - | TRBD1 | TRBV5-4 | CASSDSAGGNNSPLHF | TGTGCCAGCAGCGACAGTGCAGGGGGGAATAATTCACCCCTCCACTTT
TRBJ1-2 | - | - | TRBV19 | CASSISEWRGYTF | TGTGCCAGTAGTATAAGTGAGTGGCGTGGCTACACCTTC
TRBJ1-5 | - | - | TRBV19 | CASSISLGSQHF | TGTGCCAGTAGTATCTCCTTGGGGTCCCAGCATTTT
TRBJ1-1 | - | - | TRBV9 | CASSVTDMNTEAFF | TGTGCCAGCAGCGTCACAGATATGAACACTGAAGCTTTCTTT
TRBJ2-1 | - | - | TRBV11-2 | CASSSTGGFLNEQFF | TGTGCCAGCAGCTCGACAGGCGGGTTTTTAAATGAGCAGTTCTTC
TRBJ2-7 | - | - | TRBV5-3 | CARTYVPFRPHRYEQYF | TGTGCCAGAACCTACGTCCCATTTAGGCCCCATCGGTACGAGCAGTACTTC
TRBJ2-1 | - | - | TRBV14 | CASSHKGWDEQFF | TGTGCCAGCAGCCACAAGGGGTGGGATGAGCAGTTCTTC
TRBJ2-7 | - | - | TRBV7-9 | CASSPLGNEQYF | TGTGCCAGCAGCCCTCTTGGAAACGAGCAGTACTTC